This entry is about one TCR beta chain. The data were obtained in a study of blood T cell repertoires in COVID-19. Across the study: In each case, the material was cDNA or gDNA derived from T cells, B-cell-depleted T cells, or PBMCs.

Sequencing used immunoSEQ multiplex PCR; TCRdb keeps in-frame clones, though not all of them. This repertoire shows around 40,000 clones, 60% to 85% found once; its top ten account for approximately 20%. V was pared by 7 bases and J by 8 bases, with 7 bases of the junction left unmatched. Per the germline V gene, CDR1 is MDHEN and CDR2 is SYDVKM. The CDR3 contains 14 residues. Sequenced input: peripheral blood. The sequence was obtained from a man aged 65 to 85 with acute or convalescent COVID-19. The chain is built from TRBV28 and TRBJ1-4, with TRBD1 identical over 10 bases. The CDR3 DNA is TGTGCCAGCACCTCGGGACAGGGGCGAGAAAAACTGTTTTTT. Translating it yields CASTSGQGREKLFF.